Following are 29 T cell receptor beta chains from one sample sequenced in a study of response to subunit inactivated influenza vaccine listed by TCRdb under 2018. Library preparation was by RT-PCR. Sequenced using an Illumina HiSeq 2500. TCRdb reanalyzed the raw reads on its own, using fastp at Q25 for trimming and MiXCR for clone calling, and kept in-frame beta chains. Every entry covers one CDR3 protein and lists the most common genes and DNA from its rows. This sample comprises about 180,000 distinct CDR3 sequences, approximately 8.7% of them detected only once. The ten largest make up approximately 11% of the sample. The source material was non-naive T cells sorted from PBMCs, sampled on the day of vaccination. According to the study, the label for this sample's cell subset or site signals: memory T cell fraction. The receptor set was obtained from a man between 50 and 59 years old who received an inactivated influenza vaccine. Donor details come from another sample of the same person, matched by shared clones.

There are a few counts of this clonotype. This chain joins TRBV27 and TRBJ2-6; 9 bases agree with TRBD1. After removal of 6 bases from V and 0 bases from J, the junction contained 6 bases not matched to a gene. The CDR3 spans 17 residues. In germline, CDR1 is MNHEY, CDR2 SMNVEV (reference sequence). The CDR3 protein is CASRRGTGTSGANVLTF. The CDR3 region has the DNA TGTGCCAGCAGACGCGGGACAGGGACCTCTGGGGCCAACGTCCTGACTTTC.

In this sample, this clonotype turned up a few times. The chain is built from TRBV5-1 and TRBJ2-2; 8 bases map to TRBD1. CDR3 length: 15 residues. The J segment lost 4 bases and the V segment lost 3 bases, leaving 5 bases of the junction unmatched. CDR1 is SGHRS, CDR2 YFSETQ, per germline. This CDR3 reads CASSSQGGSTGELFF. The CDR3 DNA reads as TGCGCCAGCAGCTCACAGGGGGGTAGCACCGGGGAGCTGTTTTTT. Looking up the rest from reference TRBV5-1 and TRBJ2-2 gives the full variable domain: KAGVTQTPRYLIKTRGQQVTLSCSPISGHRSVSWYQQTPGQGLQFLFEYFSETQRNKGNFPGRFSGRQFSNSRSEMNVSTLELGDSALYLCASSSQGGSTGELFFGEGSRLTVL.

The V call is TRBV20-1, the J call TRBJ2-5; the D gene is possibly TRBD1 (6 bases). CDR1 is DFQATT and CDR2 is SNEGSKA in the germline V gene (reference sequence). V gave up 0 bases and J gave up 7 bases, with 12 bases separating them. This CDR3 contains 13 residues. The CDR3 loop reads CSARDQQGGTQYF. Written as DNA, the CDR3 is TGCAGTGCTAGAGATCAACAGGGCGGGACCCAGTACTTC.

This clonotype was observed at least ten times. V and J are TRBV29-1 and TRBJ2-5, with 7 bases aligning to TRBD1. Germline lookup yields CDR1 SQVTM and CDR2 ANQGSEA. The CDR3 consists of 14 residues. V lost 6 bases, J lost 5 bases, and 12 bases stayed unmatched. CDR3 in amino acids: CSVGDNRGRETQYF. CDR3 DNA: TGCAGCGTCGGAGACAACAGGGGCCGGGAGACCCAGTACTTC.

CDR3 nucleotides: TGCGCCAGCAGCTTGACTAGCGGAAGGAGCTCCTACGAGCAGTACTTC. This encodes CASSLTSGRSSYEQYF. This chain joins TRBV5-1 and TRBJ2-7; 8 nucleotides align to TRBD2. Germline V gene lookup returns CDR1 SGHRS and CDR2 YFSETQ. Trimming removed 1 base from V and 0 bases from J; junction bases left unmatched: 6. The CDR3 is 16 amino acids.

In its sample, this clonotype was seen a few times. The chain uses TRBV11-1 and TRBJ1-5, with TRBD1 as a possible D gene (5 bases). Germline lookup yields CDR1 SGHAT and CDR2 FQDESV (reference sequence). V was pared by 1 base and J by 6 bases, with 25 bases between. The CDR3 has 19 amino acids. CDR3 DNA sequence: TGTGCCAGCAGCTTAGGCCCAAAAACTCGGGACCTCCATGGTCAGCCCCAGCATTTT. Translation gives CASSLGPKTRDLHGQPQHF.

This sequence joins TRBV25-1 and TRBJ2-5, with 10 bases fitting TRBD2. The germline CDR1 and CDR2 sequences are MGHDK and SYGVNS. The ends lost 0 bases at V and 5 bases at J; junction bases unmatched: 0. The CDR3 runs to 14 residues. The CDR3 DNA follows: TGTGCCAGCAGTGAATATAGCGGGAGGGAGACCCAGTACTTC. Amino acid sequence: CASSEYSGRETQYF.

Ten or more counts support this clonotype. This sequence joins TRBV2 and TRBJ1-5; D gene ambiguous. Germline V gene data show CDR1 as SNHLY and CDR2 as FYNNEI. V was pared by 7 bases and J by 5 bases, with 12 bases between. This CDR3 spans 13 amino acids. The CDR3 region is CASTYSEYQPQHF. DNA for the CDR3: TGTGCCAGCACTTACAGCGAGTATCAGCCCCAGCATTTT.

In regard to this clonotype: The junction shows a germline mismatch at one end, possibly a read error. This chain uses TRBV24-1 with TRBJ2-1; 7 bases are shared with TRBD1. The CDR3 covers 17 residues. Germline lookup yields CDR1 KGHDR and CDR2 SFDVKD. In DNA form, the CDR3 reads TGTGCCACCAGTGATTGGGCTTTTGTGACAGGGAGAAATGAGAAGTTCTTC. Protein sequence: CATSDWAFVTGRNEKFF.

The V and J genes are TRBV6-6 and TRBJ2-2, with 8 bases that match TRBD2. This CDR3 has 13 residues. V was pared by 10 bases and J by 1 base, with 2 bases of the junction left unmatched. Germline values: CDR1 MNHNY, CDR2 SVGAGI (reference sequence). Written as DNA, the CDR3 is TGTGCCACCGGGGGGGGGAACACCGGGGAGCTGTTTTTT. As protein: CATGGGNTGELFF.

The V and J genes are TRBV20-1 and TRBJ1-6; TRBD1 matches 7 bases. This CDR3 is 15 amino acids long. Germline V gives CDR1 DFQATT, CDR2 SNEGSKA (reference sequence). With V trimmed by 3 bases and J by 9 bases, 11 bases remained unmatched. The CDR3 DNA is TGCAGTGCTAGTGAAGGGGGCCCTAGGATTTCACCCCTCCACTTT. Residues: CSASEGGPRISPLHF.

The rearrangement uses TRBV7-9 and TRBJ2-1, with D possibly matching TRBD1 (5 bases). This CDR3 is built from 14 residues. Trimming cost V 4 bases and J 10 bases, with 17 bases left between them. Looked up from germline, CDR1 is SEHNR and CDR2 is FQNEAQ (reference sequence). Written as DNA, the CDR3 is TGTGCCAGCAGCTCATTAGGGGTCGGGCAGGAGCAGTTCTTC. Its protein product is CASSSLGVGQEQFF.

The sample holds a few counts of this clonotype. The chain couples TRBV30 to TRBJ1-1, with D maybe TRBD1 (6 bases). The CDR3 length is 14 residues. Trimming removed 2 bases at V and 3 bases at J, with 13 bases between. Germline V gene lookup returns CDR1 GTSNPN and CDR2 SVGIG (reference sequence). The CDR3 nucleotides read TGTGCCTGGAGTTACAGGGTTACGGACACTGAAGCTTTCTTT. The encoded protein is CAWSYRVTDTEAFF.

The chain links TRBV15 to TRBJ2-7; D is possibly TRBD2 (5 bases). Germline V gene data show CDR1 as LNHNV and CDR2 as YYDKDF (reference sequence). The CDR3 spans 15 residues. V lost 1 base, J lost 7 bases, and 17 bases lay in between. This CDR3 reads CATSRAMAATGEQYF. The CDR3 DNA is TGTGCCACCAGCAGAGCCATGGCAGCTACGGGGGAGCAGTACTTC.

The chain combines TRBV3-1 with TRBJ1-1; the D is unclear. The ends were cut back, 4 bases at V and 5 bases at J, with 17 bases in the middle. Looked up from germline, CDR1 is LGHDT and CDR2 is YNNKEL (reference sequence). There are 15 residues in the CDR3. This chain's CDR3 is CASSPTVDSRTEAFF. CDR3 nucleotides: TGTGCCAGCAGCCCGACTGTGGATTCGCGTACTGAAGCTTTCTTT. The variable domain in full, with the rest retrieved from reference TRBV3-1 and TRBJ1-1, is DTAVSQTPKYLVTQMGNDKSIKCEQNLGHDTMYWYKQDSKKFLKIMFSYNNKELIINETVPNRFSPKSPDKAHLNLHINSLELGDSAVYFCASSPTVDSRTEAFFGQGTRLTVV.

This clonotype was seen repeatedly, ten times or more. V usage is TRBV5-1 and J usage is TRBJ2-3, with unresolved D. Germline CDR1 reads SGHRS; CDR2 reads YFSETQ. Deletions cut 0 bases from V and 5 bases from J, with 10 bases between. The CDR3 is 14 residues long. The CDR3 DNA follows: TGCGCCAGCAGCTTGGCCTTGGTTGGAGATACGCAGTATTTT. Amino acid sequence: CASSLALVGDTQYF.

This chain links TRBV27 with TRBJ1-2; 10 nucleotides agree with TRBD1. This CDR3 is built from 15 residues. V was clipped by 6 bases and J by 4 bases; unmatched bases: 8. The germline CDR1 and CDR2 sequences are MNHEY and SMNVEV (reference sequence). DNA for the CDR3: TGTGCCAGCAGGAGAGCGGACAGGGGGGTCTATGGCTACACCTTC. Translated, it gives CASRRADRGVYGYTF.

This clonotype was recorded many times. This chain connects TRBV6-1 to TRBJ2-5; 9 bases are a match to TRBD1. Germline CDR1 reads MNHNS; CDR2 reads SASEGT. CDR3 length: 15 residues. J was trimmed by 5 bases and V by 8 bases; bases with no gene match: 12. The CDR3 DNA reads TGTGCCAGCGCTCGGGGACAGGGCTTCATGGAGACCCAGTACTTC. It specifies CASARGQGFMETQYF.

This chain connects TRBV11-2 to TRBJ2-7; 7 nucleotides match TRBD1. The germline CDR1 and CDR2 sequences are SGHAT and FQNNGV. The V gene end was trimmed by 5 bases and the J gene end by 5 bases; junction bases not matched to a gene: 12. This CDR3 is 15 amino acids long. The CDR3 loop reads CASSPSTGTVNEQYF. CDR3 in DNA: TGTGCCAGCAGCCCAAGTACCGGGACAGTCAACGAGCAGTACTTC.

This clonotype showed up just a few times. This sequence joins TRBV6-5 and TRBJ1-1; TRBD1 agrees at 7 bases. The CDR3 extends over 15 amino acids. Germline V lookup: CDR1 MNHEY, CDR2 SVGAGI. Trimming at V came to 2 bases and at J to 2 bases, leaving 5 bases not matched to a gene. This CDR3 reads CASSYLQGLNTEAFF. The CDR3 DNA reads as TGTGCCAGCAGTTACCTACAGGGGCTAAACACTGAAGCTTTCTTT.

This clonotype showed up many times. The V gene is TRBV12-3 or TRBV12-4, the J gene TRBJ2-7; 9 nucleotides line up with TRBD1. This CDR3 contains 15 residues. V dropped 4 bases and J dropped 5; count of bases not matched to a gene: 9. CDR3 in DNA: TGTGCCAGCAGTTCCCCAGGACAGGGGTTCAACGAGCAGTACTTC. The encoded protein is CASSSPGQGFNEQYF.

This clonotype was seen a few times. V gene TRBV6-5 combines with J gene TRBJ2-7; D unclear. This CDR3 is 14 amino acids long. Trimming removed 1 base from V and 0 bases from J, with 7 bases in between. CDR1 and CDR2 (germline): MNHEY, SVGAGI. This CDR3 is CASSYFADSYEQYF. The CDR3 region has the DNA TGTGCCAGCAGTTACTTCGCGGACTCCTACGAGCAGTACTTC.

The V call is TRBV2, the J call TRBJ2-5; D may match TRBD1 or TRBD2 (5 bases each). This CDR3 is 13 amino acids long. V was clipped by 6 bases and J by 4 bases, with 12 bases between them. Germline CDR1 reads SNHLY; CDR2 reads FYNNEI. The CDR3 DNA sequence: TGTGCCAGCAGGAGGGAAAGGGGAGAGACCCAGTACTTC. Amino acid sequence: CASRRERGETQYF.

Ten or more counts support this clonotype. The chain carries TRBV7-2 and TRBJ2-1, with D unresolved. The CDR3 has 16 amino acids. Between the trimmed V and J ends, which lost 5 bases and 0 bases, there was a span of 14 bases. The germline gives CDR1 SGHTA, CDR2 FQGNSA. The DNA of the CDR3 is TGTGCCAGCAGCCCCTCAGGAAGTGGCTCCTACAATGAGCAGTTCTTC. As protein: CASSPSGSGSYNEQFF.

The CDR3: CASSKAEPSTDTQYF. The CDR3 bases are TGTGCCAGCAGCAAGGCGGAACCTAGCACAGATACGCAGTATTTT. The genes are TRBV21-1 and TRBJ2-3. TRBV21-1 is listed as a pseudogene. The CDR3 has 15 residues.

This clonotype turned up a few times. V gene TRBV6-6 combines with J gene TRBJ1-1; D remains ambiguous. Germline values: CDR1 MNHNY, CDR2 SVGAGI (reference sequence). V was cut by 3 bases and J by 7 bases, with 9 bases left in between. This CDR3 spans 12 amino acids. The DNA of the CDR3 is TGTGCCAGCAGTTATAAGAGAGATGAAGCTTTCTTT. Its protein is CASSYKRDEAFF.

This clonotype was counted ten times or more. The chain couples TRBV10-3 to TRBJ2-1; TRBD2 aligns across 8 bases. This CDR3 region has 16 residues. Trimming at V came to 0 bases and at J to 4 bases, leaving 5 bases not matched to a gene. Germline V gives CDR1 ENHRY, CDR2 SYGVKD. The CDR3 reads CAISESGLAEYNEQFF. Here the CDR3 DNA reads TGTGCCATCAGTGAGTCAGGACTAGCTGAGTACAATGAGCAGTTCTTC.

The rearrangement uses TRBV5-5 and TRBJ2-4; D might be TRBD1 (6 bases). Trimming pared 0 bases from V and 0 bases from J, leaving 13 bases between. The CDR3 spans 17 residues. CDR1 is SGHKS and CDR2 is YYEKEE in the germline V gene (reference sequence). CDR3 sequence: CASSLATGHLAKNIQYF. Here the CDR3 DNA reads TGTGCCAGCAGCTTGGCAACGGGACACTTAGCCAAAAACATTCAGTACTTC. The full variable domain, its missing parts supplied by reference TRBV5-5 and TRBJ2-4, is DAGVTQSPTHLIKTRGQQVTLRCSPISGHKSVSWYQQVLGQGPQFIFQYYEKEERGRGNFPDRFSARQFPNYSSELNVNALLLGDSALYLCASSLATGHLAKNIQYFGAGTRLSVL.

This clonotype occurred once. The chain is built from TRBV28 and TRBJ2-3; 7 bases agree with TRBD2. Germline V gene lookup returns CDR1 MDHEN and CDR2 SYDVKM. This CDR3 region has 18 residues. V lost 8 bases and J lost 2; bases outside the gene matches: 19. CDR3 nucleotide sequence: TGTGCCAGCGAGACGGGGAGATTAGCGGGTCCCCTCACAGATACGCAGTATTTT. As protein: CASETGRLAGPLTDTQYF.